What follows is one T cell receptor beta chain and its context. Its matching antigen is unknown. Germline CDR1 SGHVS, CDR2 FQNEAQ. The germline V and J ends were trimmed by 5 bases and 1 base, with 11 bases remaining between them. CDR3 length: 14 amino acids. This entry belongs to a study of OX40 agonist ivuxolimab in advanced cancers. Study background: The study reported partial responses in three patients: one hepatocellular carcinoma, two cutaneous melanoma.

Regarding the study as a whole: The authors also found low normalized T-cell clonal expansion in some nonresponders. In CD8+ T cells, expanded clones were on average more numerous than in CD4+. Expansion of clones was among the lowest in partial responders at 0.1-3.0 mg/kg.

Data came from immunoSEQ multiplex PCR; TCRdb stores just in-frame clones and leaves some out. The top ten hold about 0.33% of the sample, which has about 150,000 clones, 94% seen once. The chain couples TRBV7-8 to TRBJ1-1; no clear D. This receptor was taken from an adult with an advanced solid tumor such as melanoma, head and neck, liver or kidney cancer. The source was CD4+ or CD8+ T cells sorted from blood, collected in a trial of the OX40 agonist ivuxolimab. Written as DNA, the CDR3 is TGTGCCAGCAGCCAACCACAGTGGAACACTGAAGCTTTCTTT. It yields the protein CASSQPQWNTEAFF.